The 8 T cell receptor beta chains below all came from one sample that was sequenced in a study of blood T cell repertoires in COVID-19. Assay used: immunoSEQ multiplex PCR; TCRdb lists only in-frame clones, some missing. Of 130,000 or so clones in the sample, 75% to 80% are singletons; the top ten hold approximately 8%. The sample consisted of peripheral blood. The receptors originated from a human donor in a cohort sampled during active COVID-19.

This clone was found a few times. The chain has TRBV5-4 and TRBJ2-7; tentatively, D is TRBD2 (6 bases). Germline V lookup: CDR1 SGHNT, CDR2 YYREEE (reference sequence). Trimming pared 3 bases from V and 1 base from J, leaving 8 bases between. The CDR3 consists of 13 residues. CDR3 DNA: TGTGCCAGCAGCTCCGGGAGATCCTACGAGCAGTACTTC. It is translated as CASSSGRSYEQYF.

This clone is a singleton in its sample. J is TRBJ1-3 and V is TRBV5-1, with 8 bases fitting TRBD1. This CDR3 contains 16 residues. V dropped 1 base and J dropped 2; count of bases not matched to a gene: 5. Germline V gene sequence: CDR1 SGHRS, CDR2 YFSETQ. The CDR3 coding sequence is TGCGCCAGCAGCTTGAGCGACAGGGGAGCTGGAAACACCATATATTTT. The encoded protein is CASSLSDRGAGNTIYF.

This sequence joins TRBV3-1 (or the pseudogene TRBV3-2) and TRBJ1-2; 8 nucleotides line up with TRBD1. The V segment lost 4 bases and the J segment 8 bases; nucleotides outside the gene matches: 9. The CDR3 is 14 residues long. The germline gives CDR1 LGHDT, CDR2 YNNKEL (reference sequence). The CDR3 loop reads CASSPKGQGGGYTF. The CDR3 coding sequence is TGTGCCAGCAGCCCTAAAGGACAGGGAGGCGGCTACACCTTC.

CDR3 in DNA: TGTGCTAGTGGTCCCGGGACATCGGGAACTGAAGCTTTCTTT. Translating gives CASGPGTSGTEAFF. The chain has TRBV12-5 and TRBJ1-1, with a tentative D call TRBD1 (6 bases). V dropped 5 bases and J dropped 5 bases, with 15 bases sitting between them. CDR3 length equals 14 residues. From germline, CDR1 is LGHNT and CDR2 FRNRAP.

The V and J genes are TRBV27 and TRBJ1-1; possibly TRBD1 for D (6 bases). The CDR3 consists of 16 residues. From germline, CDR1 is MNHEY and CDR2 SMNVEV (reference sequence). The V end lost 3 bases, the J end lost 0 bases, and 14 bases lay between the germline ends. For the CDR3, the DNA is TGTGCCAGCAGTTTGGACGGACAGCCGATGAACACTGAAGCTTTCTTT. Its protein product is CASSLDGQPMNTEAFF.

In DNA form, the CDR3 reads TGTGCCATCAGGGATTGGGACAGGGGAGCCTACGAGCAGTACTTC. Protein sequence: CAIRDWDRGAYEQYF. J is TRBJ2-7 and V is TRBV10-3; TRBD1 agrees at 10 bases. The length of the CDR3 is 15 residues. Germline V gives CDR1 ENHRY, CDR2 SYGVKD. The J segment lost 2 bases and the V segment lost 6 bases, leaving 7 bases of the junction unmatched.

The chain links TRBV28 to TRBJ2-7; TRBD1 aligns across 9 bases. Per the germline V gene, CDR1 is MDHEN and CDR2 is SYDVKM. V was pared by 5 bases and J by 4 bases, with 6 bases of the junction left unmatched. The CDR3 totals 14 residues. The CDR3 nucleotides read TGTGCCAGCAGTCATGGACAGGGGAGGTACGAGCAGTACTTC. This encodes CASSHGQGRYEQYF.

This chain joins TRBV27 and TRBJ2-7; 9 nucleotides agree with TRBD2. Per germline, CDR1 MNHEY and CDR2 SMNVEV (reference sequence). The CDR3 is 13 residues long. The V gene end was trimmed by 5 bases and the J gene end by 7 bases; junction bases not matched to a gene: 6. As DNA, the CDR3 is TGTGCCAGCAGTCTTCTAGCGGGGATAGAGCAGTACTTC. Translating gives CASSLLAGIEQYF.